The clone carrying this T cell receptor beta chain was counted many times. No antigen is known for it. The read finishes 3 residues shy of the CDR3 end, and the germline J gene is used to complete it. Generated by immunoSEQ multiplex PCR, the TCRdb table keeps only in-frame clones and is missing some. This sample has about 40,000 clones, each found more than once. The data belong to a study of T cell clonality in common variable immunodeficiency. V dropped 0 bases and J dropped 6 bases, with 12 bases sitting between them. Germline-derived CDR1 and CDR2 are ENHRY and SYGVKD. The CDR3 is 15 amino acids. Study-wide results and caveats: TCRbeta clonality was increased in CVID versus healthy controls.

The chain joins TRBV10-3 to TRBJ1-5, with no clear D. Sequenced material: peripheral blood mononuclear cells. The clonotype comes from a person aged 18 to 75 in good health. This chain's CDR3 is CAISESGGVGQPQHF. The sequenced part of the CDR3 DNA is TGTGCCATCAGTGAGTCCGGCGGGGTAGGTCAGCCC.